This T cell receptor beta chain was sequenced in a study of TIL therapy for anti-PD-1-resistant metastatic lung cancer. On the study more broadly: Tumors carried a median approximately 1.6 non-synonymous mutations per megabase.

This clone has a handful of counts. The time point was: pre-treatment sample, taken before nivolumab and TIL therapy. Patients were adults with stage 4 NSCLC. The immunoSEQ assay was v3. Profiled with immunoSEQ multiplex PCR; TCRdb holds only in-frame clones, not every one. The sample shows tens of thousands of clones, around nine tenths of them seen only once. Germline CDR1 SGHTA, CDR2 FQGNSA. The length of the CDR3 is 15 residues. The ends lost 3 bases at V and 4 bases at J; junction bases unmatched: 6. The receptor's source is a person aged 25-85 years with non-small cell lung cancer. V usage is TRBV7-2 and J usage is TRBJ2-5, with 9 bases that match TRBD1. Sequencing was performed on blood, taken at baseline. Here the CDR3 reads CASSLGQGRGETQYF. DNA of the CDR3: TGTGCCAGCAGCTTGGGACAGGGCAGAGGAGAGACCCAGTACTTC.